What follows are 20 T cell receptor beta chains derived from one specimen sequenced in a study of CD8 T cells in ankylosing spondylitis. Their target antigens are unknown. Study-level points and caveats: In ankylosing spondylitis blood, a motif of eight highly homologous TCR beta variants appeared characteristic.

One entry per CDR3 protein results from TCRdb running MiXCR on the 5' RACE reads. Of 500,000 or so distinct CDR3 sequences in the sample, roughly 5.2% are singletons; the top ten hold roughly 3.3%. Specimen: blood, either unsorted or a sorted T cell fraction (not recorded which). The source of these receptors is a male donor with ankylosing spondylitis.

This clonotype occurred many times. The V call is TRBV5-1, the J call TRBJ2-1; TRBD2 aligns across 9 bases. This CDR3 region has 17 residues. CDR1 is SGHRS and CDR2 is YFSETQ in the germline V gene. Trimming removed 0 bases from V and 5 bases from J; junction bases left unmatched: 9. The chain's CDR3 is CASSLAGPSGEDNEQFF. CDR3 nucleotide sequence: TGCGCCAGCAGCTTGGCCGGGCCTAGCGGGGAAGACAATGAGCAGTTCTTC.

This clonotype was seen ten or more times. V is TRBV5-1 and J is TRBJ2-7; D is unresolved. The CDR3 sequence is 14 residues long. V shed 3 bases and J shed 7 bases, with 17 bases lying between them. CDR1 and CDR2 from the germline V gene are SGHRS and YFSETQ. The CDR3 coding sequence is TGCGCCAGCAGCTCGACTCCCCAATTGGGGGAGCAGTACTTC. Its translation: CASSSTPQLGEQYF.

This clonotype was detected ten times or more. The CDR3 loop reads CASSQDRGLAGEKETQYF. The CDR3 DNA sequence: TGCGCCAGCAGCCAAGATCGGGGACTAGCGGGGGAAAAAGAGACCCAGTACTTC. The rearrangement links TRBV4-3 to TRBJ2-5; TRBD2 matches at 14 bases. The CDR3 runs to 18 residues. Germline CDR1 LGHNA, CDR2 YSLEER. After removal of 0 bases from V and 3 bases from J, the junction contained 6 bases not matched to a gene.

This clonotype was counted many times. V and J are TRBV4-3 and TRBJ1-1, with 7 bases that match TRBD1. The V and J ends lost 3 bases and 4 bases, in that order; junction bases with no gene match: 11. Looked up from germline, CDR1 is LGHNA and CDR2 is YSLEER. This CDR3 is 16 amino acids long. This CDR3 reads CASSQDIQGPGTEAFF. As DNA, the CDR3 is TGCGCCAGCAGCCAGGATATACAGGGGCCGGGCACTGAAGCTTTCTTT.

This clonotype was counted at least ten times. Here the CDR3 DNA reads TGTGCTAGTGGTTTGGTCCCTACAAACAGGGAAAGAATGCGAGAGACCCAGTACTTC. Translating gives CASGLVPTNRERMRETQYF. The chain couples TRBV12-5 to TRBJ2-5, with D perhaps TRBD1 (6 bases). The CDR3 totals 19 residues. Trimming took 0 bases from V and 4 from J, leaving 24 bases between them. The germline gives CDR1 LGHNT, CDR2 FRNRAP.

This clonotype was counted ten times or more. The chain employs TRBV4-2 and TRBJ2-7; no definite D call. Germline loops: CDR1 LGHNA, CDR2 YNFKEQ. This CDR3 has 16 amino acids. The V end was cut by 3 bases, the J end by 4 bases, with 19 bases between. The CDR3 DNA follows: TGTGCCAGCAGCCAGCACTCGGCCTCCCGGCGGTACGAGCAGTACTTC. Translating gives CASSQHSASRRYEQYF.

Many counts were recorded for this clonotype. This chain links TRBV7-2 with TRBJ1-2; 9 bases fit TRBD1. The V gene end was trimmed by 5 bases and the J gene end by 4 bases; junction bases not matched to a gene: 11. Germline loops: CDR1 SGHTA, CDR2 FQGNSA. The CDR3 contains 16 residues. The CDR3 coding sequence is TGTGCCAGCAGCCGTTCTCCGGGACAGGGAGGCTATGGCTACACCTTC. Its protein is CASSRSPGQGGYGYTF.

This clonotype was seen repeatedly, ten times or more. The rearrangement uses TRBV11-1 and TRBJ2-7; the match to TRBD2 covers 7 bases. Losses at the gene ends were 0 bases for V and 6 bases for J; bases not matched to a gene: 17. The V gene's germline CDR1 is SGHAT and CDR2 FQDESV (reference sequence). The CDR3 runs 18 residues. DNA for the CDR3: TGTGCCAGCAGCTTAGCGAATTGGGAGGGTCTATTAGGTTCCGAGCAGTACTTC. It codes for CASSLANWEGLLGSEQYF. Variable domain in full (rest from reference TRBV11-1 and TRBJ2-7): EAEVAQSPRYKITEKSQAVAFWCDPISGHATLYWYRQILGQGPELLVQFQDESVVDDSQLPKDRFSAERLKGVDSTLKIQPAELGDSAMYLCASSLANWEGLLGSEQYFGPGTRLTVT.

This clonotype was seen at least ten times. CDR3 residues: CASLAGGPSTDTQYF. CDR3 DNA: TGTGCTTCATTAGCGGGAGGCCCTAGCACAGATACGCAGTATTTT. The gene calls are TRBV12-5 and TRBJ2-3; 10 nucleotides align to TRBD2. CDR1 and CDR2 (germline): LGHNT, FRNRAP. The CDR3 is 15 amino acids. V lost 11 bases and J lost 0; bases outside the gene matches: 8.

This clonotype was observed at least ten times. V usage is TRBV20-1 and J usage is TRBJ1-1; D unclear. Germline loops: CDR1 DFQATT, CDR2 SNEGSKA (reference sequence). The CDR3 is made up of 11 amino acids. V lost 1 base and J lost 6, with 6 bases in between. CDR3 bases: TGCAGTGCTAGAGTCGCTCCTGAAGCTTTCTTT. Protein: CSARVAPEAFF.

This clonotype was recorded at least ten times. The chain employs TRBV4-3 and TRBJ2-2, with D uncertain. CDR1 and CDR2 from the germline V gene are LGHNA and YSLEER. V lost 0 bases to trimming and J lost 1 base, with 6 bases between them. This CDR3 spans 15 amino acids. CDR3 protein: CASSQDSRNTGELFF. The CDR3, as DNA: TGCGCCAGCAGCCAAGATTCCAGGAACACCGGGGAGCTGTTTTTT.

The gene calls are TRBV7-9 and TRBJ2-1; 8 bases are a match to TRBD2. Trimming at V came to 0 bases and at J to 12 bases, leaving 13 bases not matched to a gene. The CDR3 runs 16 residues. CDR1 is SEHNR and CDR2 is FQNEAQ in the germline V gene (reference sequence). CDR3 region: CASSLALASGSEGQFF. For the CDR3, the DNA is TGTGCCAGCAGCTTAGCTCTGGCTAGCGGGTCGGAAGGGCAGTTCTTC.

This clonotype has ten or more counts. The chain uses TRBV5-1 and TRBJ2-1, with 9 positions matching TRBD2. J lost 6 bases, V lost 2 bases, and 12 bases had no gene match. The CDR3 sequence is 17 residues long. The germline CDR1 and CDR2 sequences are SGHRS and YFSETQ. CDR3 bases: TGCGCCAGCAGCTTCCTCGCCGGCGGGGGGGCCTTCAATGAGCAGTTCTTC. It encodes CASSFLAGGGAFNEQFF.

This clonotype was observed a handful of times. The gene calls are TRBV4-2 and TRBJ2-7; D perhaps matches TRBD1 (6 bases). The CDR3 runs to 16 residues. Trimming stripped 2 bases from V and 1 base from J, with 15 bases between. Germline V gene lookup returns CDR1 LGHNA and CDR2 YNFKEQ. In nucleotides, the CDR3 is TGTGCCAGCAGCCAAAAGGCCCGGGACATATCCTACGAGCAGTACTTC. It translates to CASSQKARDISYEQYF.

Notes on this clonotype: The junction departs from the called germline gene at one end, perhaps through a read error. The chain links TRBV7-2 to TRBJ2-4; 9 bases agree with TRBD1. CDR1 SGHTA and CDR2 FQGNSA come from the germline V gene. This CDR3 comprises 11 residues. Here the CDR3 reads CASGPPGQGFF. CDR3 coding DNA: TGTGCCAGCGGTCCCCCGGGACAGGGTTTTTTC.

In this sample, this clonotype turned up many times. J is TRBJ1-4 and V is TRBV20-1, with D perhaps matching TRBD1 (6 bases). This CDR3 is built from 14 residues. Germline CDR1 is DFQATT and CDR2 is SNEGSKA (reference sequence). The germline V and J ends were trimmed by 2 bases and 5 bases, with 12 bases remaining between them. This chain's CDR3 is CSARPRRGNEKLFF. The CDR3 DNA reads as TGCAGTGCTAGACCCCGCAGGGGAAATGAAAAACTGTTTTTT.

This clonotype was observed many times. This sequence joins TRBV20-1 and TRBJ2-7; D remains ambiguous. CDR3 size: 12 residues. V was cut by 4 bases and J by 2 bases, with 9 bases left in between. Per the germline V gene, CDR1 is DFQATT and CDR2 is SNEGSKA (reference sequence). The chain's CDR3 is CSANGFTYEQYF. The CDR3 DNA sequence: TGCAGTGCTAACGGGTTTACCTACGAGCAGTACTTC.

This clonotype was detected ten times or more. V gene TRBV6-1 combines with J gene TRBJ1-1, with D uncertain. CDR3 length: 14 residues. Deletions cut 6 bases from V and 3 bases from J, with 14 bases between. Germline values: CDR1 MNHNS, CDR2 SASEGT. CDR3 in amino acids: CASSFRGAHTEAFF. Here the CDR3 DNA reads TGTGCCAGCAGCTTCCGGGGAGCTCACACTGAAGCTTTCTTT.

This clonotype appeared many times. J is TRBJ2-3 and V is TRBV29-1; D is perhaps TRBD2 (6 bases). Per germline, CDR1 SQVTM and CDR2 ANQGSEA. V was cut by 4 bases and J by 2 bases, with 10 bases left in between. The CDR3 loop spans 13 amino acids. For the CDR3, the DNA is TGCAGCGTTGTGCGGGAAAACACAGATACGCAGTATTTT. It specifies CSVVRENTDTQYF.

This clonotype was observed at least ten times. In DNA, the CDR3 is TGTGCCAGCAGTTACCCCTATAGCAATCAGCCCCAGCATTTT. It is translated as CASSYPYSNQPQHF. This chain connects TRBV27 to TRBJ1-5; D is ambiguous. Trimming removed 4 bases at V and 0 bases at J, with 7 bases between. CDR3 size: 14 residues. CDR1 is MNHEY, CDR2 SMNVEV, per germline (reference sequence).